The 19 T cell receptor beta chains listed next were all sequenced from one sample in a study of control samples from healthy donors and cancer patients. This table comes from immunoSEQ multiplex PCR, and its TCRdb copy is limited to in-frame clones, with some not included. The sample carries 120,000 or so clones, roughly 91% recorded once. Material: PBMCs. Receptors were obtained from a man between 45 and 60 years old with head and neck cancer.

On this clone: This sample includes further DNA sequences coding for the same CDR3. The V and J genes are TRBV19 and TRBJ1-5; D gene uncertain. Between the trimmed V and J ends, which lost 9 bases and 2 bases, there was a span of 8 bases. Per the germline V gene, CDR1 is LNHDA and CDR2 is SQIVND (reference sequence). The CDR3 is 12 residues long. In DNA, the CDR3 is TGTGCCAGCCGGTCGGGCAATCAGCCCCAGCATTTT. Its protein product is CASRSGNQPQHF.

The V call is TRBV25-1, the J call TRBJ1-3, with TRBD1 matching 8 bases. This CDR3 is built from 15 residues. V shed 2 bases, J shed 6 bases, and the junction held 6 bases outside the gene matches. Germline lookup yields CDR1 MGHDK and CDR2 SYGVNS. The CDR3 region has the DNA TGTGCCAGCAGTGAAATGGGACAGGCTCTAAACACCATATATTTT. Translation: CASSEMGQALNTIYF.

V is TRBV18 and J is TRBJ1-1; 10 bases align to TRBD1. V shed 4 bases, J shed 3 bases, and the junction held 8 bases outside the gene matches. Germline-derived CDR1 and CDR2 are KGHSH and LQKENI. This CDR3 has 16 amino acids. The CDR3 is CASSLKTGGRDTEAFF. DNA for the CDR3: TGTGCCAGCTCACTAAAGACAGGGGGCAGGGACACTGAAGCTTTCTTT.

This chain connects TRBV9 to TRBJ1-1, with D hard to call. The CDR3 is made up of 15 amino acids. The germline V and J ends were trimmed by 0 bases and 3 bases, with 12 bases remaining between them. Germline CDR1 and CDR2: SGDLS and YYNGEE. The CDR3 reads CASSVGGGLDTEAFF. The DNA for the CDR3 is TGTGCCAGCAGCGTAGGCGGAGGGTTGGACACTGAAGCTTTCTTT.

CDR3 region: CASRLTSGETEAFF. The CDR3 DNA sequence: TGTGCCAGCAGACTCACCTCAGGGGAAACTGAAGCTTTCTTT. The J gene is TRBJ1-1, the V gene TRBV7-9, with D possibly matching TRBD1 (6 bases). The germline gives CDR1 SEHNR, CDR2 FQNEAQ (reference sequence). The CDR3 contains 14 residues. The germline V and J ends were trimmed by 6 bases and 5 bases, with 16 bases remaining between them.

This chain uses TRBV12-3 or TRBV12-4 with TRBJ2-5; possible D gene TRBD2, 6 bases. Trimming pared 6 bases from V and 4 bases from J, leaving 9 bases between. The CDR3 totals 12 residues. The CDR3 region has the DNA TGTGCCAGCAGGCCGGGAGTAGAGACCCAGTACTTC. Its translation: CASRPGVETQYF.

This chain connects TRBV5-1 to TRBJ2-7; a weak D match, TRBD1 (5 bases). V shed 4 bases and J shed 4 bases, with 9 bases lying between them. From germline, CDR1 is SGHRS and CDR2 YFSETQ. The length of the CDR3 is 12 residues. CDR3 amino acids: CASSADSYEQYF. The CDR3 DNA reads TGCGCCAGCAGCGCTGACAGTTACGAGCAGTACTTC.

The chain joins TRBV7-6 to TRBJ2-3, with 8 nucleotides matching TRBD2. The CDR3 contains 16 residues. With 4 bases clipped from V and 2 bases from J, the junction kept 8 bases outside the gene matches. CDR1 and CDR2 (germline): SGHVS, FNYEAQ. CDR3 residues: CASSSIGGASTDTQYF. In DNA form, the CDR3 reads TGTGCCAGCAGCTCGATCGGGGGGGCTTCCACAGATACGCAGTATTTT.

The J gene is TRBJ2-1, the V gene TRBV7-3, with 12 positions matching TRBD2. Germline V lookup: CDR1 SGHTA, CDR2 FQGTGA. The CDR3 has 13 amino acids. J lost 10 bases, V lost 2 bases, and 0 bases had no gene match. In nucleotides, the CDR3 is TGTGCCAGCAGCTTAGGACTAGCGGGGGAGCAGTTCTTC. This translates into CASSLGLAGEQFF.

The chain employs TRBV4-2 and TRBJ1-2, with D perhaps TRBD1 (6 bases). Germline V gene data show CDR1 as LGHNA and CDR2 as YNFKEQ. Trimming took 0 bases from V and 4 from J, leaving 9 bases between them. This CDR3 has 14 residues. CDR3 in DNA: TGTGCCAGCAGCCAAGACACAGGGTTCTATGGCTACACCTTC. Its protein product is CASSQDTGFYGYTF.

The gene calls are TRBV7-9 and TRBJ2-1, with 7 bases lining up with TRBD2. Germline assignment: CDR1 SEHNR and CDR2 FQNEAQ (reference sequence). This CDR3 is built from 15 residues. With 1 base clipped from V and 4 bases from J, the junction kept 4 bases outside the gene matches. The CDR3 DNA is TGTGCCAGCAGCTTAGGAAGCGGGGTTTACAATGAGCAGTTCTTC. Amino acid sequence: CASSLGSGVYNEQFF.

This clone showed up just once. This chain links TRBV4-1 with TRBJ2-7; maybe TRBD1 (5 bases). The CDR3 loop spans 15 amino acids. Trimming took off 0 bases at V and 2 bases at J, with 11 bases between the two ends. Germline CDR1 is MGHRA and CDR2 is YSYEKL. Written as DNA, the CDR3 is TGCGCCAGCAGCCAAGACGGACACGGCGCCTACGAGCAGTACTTC. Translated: CASSQDGHGAYEQYF.

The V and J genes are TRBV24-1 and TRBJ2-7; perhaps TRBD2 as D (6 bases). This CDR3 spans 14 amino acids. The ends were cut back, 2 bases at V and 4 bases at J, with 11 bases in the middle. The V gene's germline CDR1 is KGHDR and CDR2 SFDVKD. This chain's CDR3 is CATSDSRGGYEQYF. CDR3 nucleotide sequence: TGTGCCACCAGTGATTCCCGTGGGGGGTACGAGCAGTACTTC.

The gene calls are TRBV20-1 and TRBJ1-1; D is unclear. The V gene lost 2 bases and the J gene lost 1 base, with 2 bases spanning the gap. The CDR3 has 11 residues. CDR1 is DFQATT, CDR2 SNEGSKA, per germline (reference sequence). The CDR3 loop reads CSARQNTEAFF. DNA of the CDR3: TGCAGTGCTAGACAGAACACTGAAGCTTTCTTT.

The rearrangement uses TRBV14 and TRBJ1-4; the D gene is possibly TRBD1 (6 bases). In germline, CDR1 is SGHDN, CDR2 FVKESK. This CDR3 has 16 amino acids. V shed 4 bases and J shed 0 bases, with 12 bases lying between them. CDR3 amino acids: CASSPQGLATNEKLFF. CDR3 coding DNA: TGTGCCAGCAGCCCCCAGGGGCTTGCAACTAATGAAAAACTGTTTTTT.

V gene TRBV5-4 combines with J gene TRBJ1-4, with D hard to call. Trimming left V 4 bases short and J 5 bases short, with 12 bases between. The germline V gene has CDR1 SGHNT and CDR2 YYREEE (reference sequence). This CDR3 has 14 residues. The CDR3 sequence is CASSPSRGNEKLFF. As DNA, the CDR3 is TGTGCCAGCAGCCCTTCAAGAGGCAATGAAAAACTGTTTTTT.

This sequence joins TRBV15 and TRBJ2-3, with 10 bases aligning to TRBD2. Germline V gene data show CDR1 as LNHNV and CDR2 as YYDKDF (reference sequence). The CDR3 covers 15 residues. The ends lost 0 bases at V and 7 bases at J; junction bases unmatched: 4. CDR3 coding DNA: TGTGCCACCAGCAGAGATACTAGCGGGGCGAATACGCAGTATTTT. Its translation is CATSRDTSGANTQYF.

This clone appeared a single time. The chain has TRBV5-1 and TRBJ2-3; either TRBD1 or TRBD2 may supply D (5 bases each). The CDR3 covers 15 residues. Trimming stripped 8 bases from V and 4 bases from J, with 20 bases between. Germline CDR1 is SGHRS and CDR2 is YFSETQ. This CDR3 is CASTDPGPSSDTQYF. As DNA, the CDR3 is TGCGCCAGTACCGATCCGGGACCGAGCTCAGATACGCAGTATTTT.

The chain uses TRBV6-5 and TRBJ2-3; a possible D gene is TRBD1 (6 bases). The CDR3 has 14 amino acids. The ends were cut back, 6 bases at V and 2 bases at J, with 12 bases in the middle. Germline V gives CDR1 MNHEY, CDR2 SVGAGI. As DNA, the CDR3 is TGTGCCAGCAGCCCCGGGACATACACAGATACGCAGTATTTT. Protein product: CASSPGTYTDTQYF.